Only one count was recorded for the clone carrying this T cell receptor beta chain. The junction differs from germline at one of its ends, possibly a read error. This specimen comes from a study of tumor and adjacent non-tumor tissue in lung cancer. Across the study: Histology: under 15 adenocarcinoma, a couple of squamous cell carcinoma, 1 small cell lung cancer. The patients, 10 or so men and 4 to 6 women, were 31 to 76 with stage I to III disease.

The CDR3 has 11 amino acids. Per germline, CDR1 SQVTM and CDR2 ANQGSEA. This sample's RNA came from whole unsorted tissue. More than 3 cm separated this lung sample from the edge of the tumor. The library came from three nested PCR rounds adapted from ARM-PCR protocols. TCRdb called the multiplex PCR reads again in MiXCR, with one record for every CDR3 protein. The sample carries over 80,000 distinct CDR3 sequences, 76% recorded once. The receptor was derived from a woman aged 45-65 years with non-small cell lung cancer. V is TRBV29-1 and J is TRBJ1-1; D is uncertain. Specimen: distant non-tumor lung tissue. The CDR3 DNA is TGCAGCGTTGACGGATACACTGAAACTTTGTTT. Protein product: CSVDGYTETLF. The complete variable domain, with remaining parts taken from reference TRBV29-1 and TRBJ1-1, reads SAVISQKPSRDICQRGTSLTIQCQVDSQVTMMFWYRQQPGQSLTLIATANQGSEATYESGFVIDKFPISRPNLTFSTLTVSNMSPEDSSIYLCSVDGYTETLFGQGTRLTVV.